This TCR beta chain appears in the sequencing data of a study of siplizumab effects on memory and regulatory T cells. Per-sample assaying covered some 10^5 TCR templates. The table came from immunoSEQ multiplex PCR; TCRdb's copy has only in-frame clones and leaves some out. In the table there are approximately 58,000 clones, over 90% of which are singletons. V shed 8 bases and J shed 1 base, with 9 bases lying between them. CDR3 length: 12 residues. CDR1 and CDR2 from the germline V gene are SNHLY and FYNNEI. Study-level points and caveats: Most proliferating CD4+ or CD8+ clones, roughly 75-95%, had no naive or memory assignment. Siplizumab led to significantly less abundant alloreactive sequences that could be traced back to unstimulated CD4+ memory cells. Contribution to the alloresponse seemed major for naive T cells, which also seemed more diverse than memory cells.

The sample holds one count of this clone. The antigen is undetermined. This chain joins TRBV2 and TRBJ2-7; maybe TRBD2 (5 bases). Sequencing was carried out using CD8+ T cells sorted from blood. The sequence was obtained from a human donor in good health. The CDR3 nucleotides read TGTGCCAGCGGGGAGCTTTCCTACGAGCAGTACTTC. It specifies CASGELSYEQYF.